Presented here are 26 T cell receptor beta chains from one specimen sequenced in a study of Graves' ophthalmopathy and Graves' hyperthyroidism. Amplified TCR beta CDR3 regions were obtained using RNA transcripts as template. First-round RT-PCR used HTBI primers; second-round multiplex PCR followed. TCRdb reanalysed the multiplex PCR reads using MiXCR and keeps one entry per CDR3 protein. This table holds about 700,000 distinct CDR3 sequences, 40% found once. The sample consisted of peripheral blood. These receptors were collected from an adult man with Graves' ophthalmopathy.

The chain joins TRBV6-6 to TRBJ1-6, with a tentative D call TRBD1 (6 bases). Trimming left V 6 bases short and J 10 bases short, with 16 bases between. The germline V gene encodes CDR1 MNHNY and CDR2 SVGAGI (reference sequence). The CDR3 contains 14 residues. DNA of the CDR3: TGTGCCAGCAGGCCGGCAGGGGAAGGATCACCCCTCCACTTT. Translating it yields CASRPAGEGSPLHF.

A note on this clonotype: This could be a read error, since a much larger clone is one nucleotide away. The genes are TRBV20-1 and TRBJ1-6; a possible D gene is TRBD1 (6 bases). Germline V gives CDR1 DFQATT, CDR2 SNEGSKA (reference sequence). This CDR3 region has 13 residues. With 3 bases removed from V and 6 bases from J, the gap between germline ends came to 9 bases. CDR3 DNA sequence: TGCAGTGCTAGTGAGGGGGGTAATTCACCCCTCCACTTT. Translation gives CSASEGGNSPLHF.

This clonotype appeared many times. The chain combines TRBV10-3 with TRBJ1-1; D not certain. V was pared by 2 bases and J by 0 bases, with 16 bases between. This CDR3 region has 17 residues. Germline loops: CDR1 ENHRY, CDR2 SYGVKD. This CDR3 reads CAISEPRTAFMNTEAFF. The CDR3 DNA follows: TGTGCCATCAGTGAGCCTAGGACCGCCTTCATGAACACTGAAGCTTTCTTT.

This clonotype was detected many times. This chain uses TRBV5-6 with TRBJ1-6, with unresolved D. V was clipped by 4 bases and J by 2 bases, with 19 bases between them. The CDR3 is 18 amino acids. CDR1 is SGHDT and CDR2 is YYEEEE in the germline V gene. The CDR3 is CASSPYIRGSTYNSPLHF. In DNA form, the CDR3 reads TGTGCCAGCAGCCCGTATATAAGAGGGAGTACCTATAATTCACCCCTCCACTTT. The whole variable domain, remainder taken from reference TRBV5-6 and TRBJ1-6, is DAGVTQSPTHLIKTRGQQVTLRCSPKSGHDTVSWYQQALGQGPQFIFQYYEEEERQRGNFPDRFSGHQFPNYSSELNVNALLLGDSALYLCASSPYIRGSTYNSPLHFGNGTRLTVT.

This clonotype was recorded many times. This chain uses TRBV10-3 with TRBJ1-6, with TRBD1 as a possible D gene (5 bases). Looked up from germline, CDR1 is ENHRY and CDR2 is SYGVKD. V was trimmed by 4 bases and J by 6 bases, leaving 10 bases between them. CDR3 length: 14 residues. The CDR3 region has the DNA TGTGCCATCAGTGGCAGGGTGGGTAATTCACCCCTCCACTTT. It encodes CAISGRVGNSPLHF.

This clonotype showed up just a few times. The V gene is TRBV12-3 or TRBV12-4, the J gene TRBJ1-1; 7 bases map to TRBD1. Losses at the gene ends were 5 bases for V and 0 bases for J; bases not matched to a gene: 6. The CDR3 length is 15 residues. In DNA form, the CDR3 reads TGTGCCAGCAGTCCACGACAGGGAGTGAACACTGAAGCTTTCTTT. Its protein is CASSPRQGVNTEAFF.

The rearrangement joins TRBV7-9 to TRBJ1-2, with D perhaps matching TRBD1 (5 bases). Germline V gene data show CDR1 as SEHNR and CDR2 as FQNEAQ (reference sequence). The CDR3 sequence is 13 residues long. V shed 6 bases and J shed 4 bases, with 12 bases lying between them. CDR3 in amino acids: CASSSDGTYGYTF. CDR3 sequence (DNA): TGTGCCAGCAGTTCGGACGGGACCTATGGCTACACCTTC.

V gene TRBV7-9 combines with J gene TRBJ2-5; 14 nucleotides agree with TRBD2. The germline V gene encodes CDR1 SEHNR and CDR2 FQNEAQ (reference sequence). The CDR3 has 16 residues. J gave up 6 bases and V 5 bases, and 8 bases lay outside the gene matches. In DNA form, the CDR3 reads TGTGCCAGCAGCCCGGGGACTAGCGGGAGTAGAAAGACCCAGTACTTC. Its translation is CASSPGTSGSRKTQYF.

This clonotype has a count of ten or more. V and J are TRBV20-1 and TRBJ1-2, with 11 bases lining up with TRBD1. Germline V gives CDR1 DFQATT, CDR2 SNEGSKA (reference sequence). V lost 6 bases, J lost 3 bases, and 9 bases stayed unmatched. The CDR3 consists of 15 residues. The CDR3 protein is CSANGQGALDYGYTF. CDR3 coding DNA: TGCAGTGCAAACGGACAGGGGGCGTTGGACTATGGCTACACCTTC.

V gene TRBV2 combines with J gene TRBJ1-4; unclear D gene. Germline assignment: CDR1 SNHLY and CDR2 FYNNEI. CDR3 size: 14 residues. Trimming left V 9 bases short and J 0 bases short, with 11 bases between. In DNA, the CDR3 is TGTGCCAGTAGTATGGGTGCAACTAATGAAAAACTGTTTTTT. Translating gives CASSMGATNEKLFF. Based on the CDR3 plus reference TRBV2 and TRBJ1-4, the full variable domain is EPEVTQTPSHQVTQMGQEVILRCVPISNHLYFYWYRQILGQKVEFLVSFYNNEISEKSEIFDDQFSVERPDGSNFTLKIRSTKLEDSAMYFCASSMGATNEKLFFGSGTQLSVL.

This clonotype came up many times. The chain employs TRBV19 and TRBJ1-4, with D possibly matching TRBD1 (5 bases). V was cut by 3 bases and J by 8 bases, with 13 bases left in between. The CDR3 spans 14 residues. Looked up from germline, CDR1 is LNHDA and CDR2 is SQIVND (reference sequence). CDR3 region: CASSMLGTAEKLFF. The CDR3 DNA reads TGTGCCAGTAGTATGCTCGGGACGGCCGAAAAACTGTTTTTT.

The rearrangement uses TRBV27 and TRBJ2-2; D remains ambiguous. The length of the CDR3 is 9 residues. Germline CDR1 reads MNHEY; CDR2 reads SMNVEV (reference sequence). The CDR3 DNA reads TGTGCTATCACCGGGGAGCTGTTTTTT. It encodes CAITGELFF.

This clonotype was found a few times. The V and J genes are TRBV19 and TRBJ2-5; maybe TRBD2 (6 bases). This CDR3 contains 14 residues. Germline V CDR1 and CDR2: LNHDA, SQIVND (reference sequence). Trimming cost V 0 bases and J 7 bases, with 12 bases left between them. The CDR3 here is CASSIDGGIATQYF. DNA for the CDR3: TGTGCCAGTAGTATAGATGGAGGGATTGCGACCCAGTACTTC.

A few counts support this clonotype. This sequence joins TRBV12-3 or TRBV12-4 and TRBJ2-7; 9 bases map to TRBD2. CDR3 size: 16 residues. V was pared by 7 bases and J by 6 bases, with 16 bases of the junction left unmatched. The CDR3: CASTQTRRGGFSEQYF. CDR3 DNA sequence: TGTGCCAGCACCCAGACGCGGCGGGGGGGTTTCTCCGAGCAGTACTTC.

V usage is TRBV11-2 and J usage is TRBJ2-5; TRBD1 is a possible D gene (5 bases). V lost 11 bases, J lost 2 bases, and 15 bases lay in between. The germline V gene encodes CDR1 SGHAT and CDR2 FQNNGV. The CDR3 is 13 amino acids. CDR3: CAWSYGAQETQYF. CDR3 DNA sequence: TGTGCCTGGAGTTATGGGGCTCAAGAGACCCAGTACTTC.

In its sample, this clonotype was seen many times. CDR3 coding DNA: TGTGCCAGCAGCTTAGGCAGAACCTACGAGCAGTACTTC. It translates to CASSLGRTYEQYF. The chain is built from TRBV7-8 and TRBJ2-7; D is undetermined. This CDR3 has 13 amino acids. Trimming cost V 1 base and J 2 bases, with 6 bases left between them. Germline values: CDR1 SGHVS, CDR2 FQNEAQ.

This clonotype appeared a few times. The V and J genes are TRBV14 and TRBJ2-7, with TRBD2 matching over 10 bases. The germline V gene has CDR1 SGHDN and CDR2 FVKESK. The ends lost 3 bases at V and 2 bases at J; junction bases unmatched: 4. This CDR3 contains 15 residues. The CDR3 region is CASSQVAGGTYEQYF. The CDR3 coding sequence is TGTGCCAGCAGCCAGGTAGCGGGGGGAACCTACGAGCAGTACTTC.

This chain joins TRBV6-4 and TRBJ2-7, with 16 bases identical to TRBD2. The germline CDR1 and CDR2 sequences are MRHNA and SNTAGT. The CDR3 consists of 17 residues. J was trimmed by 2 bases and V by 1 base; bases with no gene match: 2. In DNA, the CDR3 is TGTGCCAGCAGTGACTGGGGACTAGCGGGAGGGACCTACGAGCAGTACTTC. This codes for CASSDWGLAGGTYEQYF.

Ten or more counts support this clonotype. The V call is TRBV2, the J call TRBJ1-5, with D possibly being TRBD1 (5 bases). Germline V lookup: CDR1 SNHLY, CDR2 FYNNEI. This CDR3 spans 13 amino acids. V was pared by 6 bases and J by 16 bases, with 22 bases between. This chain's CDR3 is CASRGHMNQPPHF. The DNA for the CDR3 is TGTGCCAGCAGAGGACATATGAATCAGCCCCCCCATTTT. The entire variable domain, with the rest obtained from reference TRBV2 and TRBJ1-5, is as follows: EPEVTQTPSHQVTQMGQEVILRCVPISNHLYFYWYRQILGQKVEFLVSFYNNEISEKSEIFDDQFSVERPDGSNFTLKIRSTKLEDSAMYFCASRGHMNQPPHFGDGTRLSIL.

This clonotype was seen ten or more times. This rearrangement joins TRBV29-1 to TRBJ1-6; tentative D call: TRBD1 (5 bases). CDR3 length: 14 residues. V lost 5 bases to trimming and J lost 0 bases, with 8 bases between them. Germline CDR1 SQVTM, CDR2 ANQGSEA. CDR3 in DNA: TGCAGCGTTCGGGACGGCTCCTATAATTCACCCCTCCACTTT. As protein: CSVRDGSYNSPLHF.

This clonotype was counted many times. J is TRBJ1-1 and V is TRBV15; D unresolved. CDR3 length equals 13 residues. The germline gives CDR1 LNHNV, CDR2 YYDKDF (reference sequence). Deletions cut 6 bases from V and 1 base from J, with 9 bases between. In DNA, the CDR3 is TGTGCCACCAGTCCGCAGCAGAACACTGAAGCTTTCTTT. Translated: CATSPQQNTEAFF.

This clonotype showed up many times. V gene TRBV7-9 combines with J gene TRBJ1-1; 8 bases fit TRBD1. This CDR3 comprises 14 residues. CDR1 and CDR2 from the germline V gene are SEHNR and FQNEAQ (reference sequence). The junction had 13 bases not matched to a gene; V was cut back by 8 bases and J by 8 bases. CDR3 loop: CASLTTGDSREAFF. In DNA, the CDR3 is TGTGCCAGCTTAACGACAGGGGATTCTCGAGAAGCTTTCTTT. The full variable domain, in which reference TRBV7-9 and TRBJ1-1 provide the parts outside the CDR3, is DTGVSQNPRHKITKRGQNVTFRCDPISEHNRLYWYRQTLGQGPEFLTYFQNEAQLEKSRLLSDRFSAERPKGSFSTLEIQRTEQGDSAMYLCASLTTGDSREAFFGQGTRLTVV.

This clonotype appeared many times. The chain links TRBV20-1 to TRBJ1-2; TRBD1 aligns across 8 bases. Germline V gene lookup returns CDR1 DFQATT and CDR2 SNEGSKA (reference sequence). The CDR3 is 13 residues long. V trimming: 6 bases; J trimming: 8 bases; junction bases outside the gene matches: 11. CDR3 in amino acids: CSALGQGAGGYTF. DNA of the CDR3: TGCAGTGCGCTGGGCCAGGGGGCGGGGGGCTACACCTTC.

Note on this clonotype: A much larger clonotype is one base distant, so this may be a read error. CDR3 coding DNA: TGTGCCAGCAGCACTCAGGGAGGACGAGACCAAGGGACCCAGTACTTC. Protein sequence: CASSTQGGRDQGTQYF. The rearrangement uses TRBV7-9 and TRBJ2-5; tentatively, D is TRBD2 (6 bases). The CDR3 has 16 residues. Per germline, CDR1 SEHNR and CDR2 FQNEAQ (reference sequence). Variable domain in full (rest from reference TRBV7-9 and TRBJ2-5): DTGVSQNPRHKITKRGQNVTFRCDPISEHNRLYWYRQTLGQGPEFLTYFQNEAQLEKSRLLSDRFSAERPKGSFSTLEIQRTEQGDSAMYLCASSTQGGRDQGTQYFGPGTRLLVL.

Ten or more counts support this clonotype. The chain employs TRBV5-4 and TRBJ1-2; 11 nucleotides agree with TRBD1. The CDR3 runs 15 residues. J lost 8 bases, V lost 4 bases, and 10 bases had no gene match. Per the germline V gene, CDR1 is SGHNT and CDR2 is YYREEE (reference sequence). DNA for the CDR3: TGTGCCAGCAGCAAAGGGCTGGACAGGGGGCAGGGCTACACCTTC. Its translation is CASSKGLDRGQGYTF.

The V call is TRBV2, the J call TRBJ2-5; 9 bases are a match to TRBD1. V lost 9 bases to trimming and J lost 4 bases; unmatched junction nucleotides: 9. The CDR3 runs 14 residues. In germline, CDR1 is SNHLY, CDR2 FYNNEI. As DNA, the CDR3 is TGTGCCAGAGTTCGGACAGGGGACCCAGAGACCCAGTACTTC. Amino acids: CARVRTGDPETQYF.